The following is a T cell receptor beta chain sequence with its context. The data are from a study of blood T cell repertoires in COVID-19. Study in general: The United States, Italy and Spain provided the acute and convalescent COVID-19 samples. The cDNA or gDNA used as material had been derived from T cells, B-cell-depleted T cells, or PBMCs.

The study drew participants aged about 18 to 89 years from about two dozen US areas. Per the germline V gene, CDR1 is LNHDA and CDR2 is SQIVND (reference sequence). V shed 3 bases and J 6 bases; nucleotides not matched to a gene: 7. The CDR3 length is 15 residues. Per the original data handling: Scientists estimated how many nucleated cells there were by amplifying reference gene primers. Here immunoSEQ multiplex PCR was the method, and the copy in TCRdb shows in-frame clones only, minus some. D and trimming come from the DNA, and the V and J calls and clone size come from that table. The sample holds hundreds of thousands of clones, about 88% seen once.

The sequencing sample was made of PBMCs or T cells enriched from blood (not recorded which). This TCR was recovered from a woman aged 50 to 60 who had recovered from COVID-19. This chain links TRBV19 with TRBJ1-2; 10 nucleotides match TRBD1. In DNA, the CDR3 is TGTGCCAGTAGTATTTTGGGACAGGGGATGGATGGCTACACCTTC. Protein product: CASSILGQGMDGYTF.